These T cell receptor beta chains were read from a single sample in a study of cytotoxic CD8 clonotypes in ibrutinib-treated CLL. Repertoires were generated with immunoSEQ multiplex PCR, while TCRdb's copy carries only in-frame clones and drops some. This sample has 250,000 to 350,000 clones, with roughly 76% found just once. This specimen consisted of PBMCs, obtained at disease progression, from a patient treated with ibrutinib. These receptors all stem from a human donor with chronic lymphocytic leukemia. Both conserved end residues are part of each CDR3. The order of the fields is D gene, clone size, J gene, V gene, CDR3 DNA, CDR3 protein. The D gene is left open where the match is weak. Size tells how often a clone was seen (once, few, many) or the class of an expanded clone, and some rows leave it out.

>-|-|TRBJ1-2|TRBV2
TGTGCCAGCAGTGAACCGGCGGGGGTGTATGGCTACACCTTC
CASSEPAGVYGYTF
>-|-|TRBJ2-5|TRBV7-9
TGTGCCAGCAGCTTAGTGCCCTCGTGGCGCACCTTCCAAGAGACCCAGTACTTC
CASSLVPSWRTFQETQYF
>-|-|TRBJ2-7|TRBV2
TGTGCCAGCGCTATCACCTACGAGCAGTACTTC
CASAITYEQYF
>-|-|TRBJ1-2|TRBV6-5
TGTGCCAGCACCCCCGGGACGGGTTATGGCTACACCTTC
CASTPGTGYGYTF
>-|-|TRBJ1-1|TRBV19
TGTGCCAGTAGGGTCGGGGGGCCATATTCGGAAGCTTTCTTT
CASRVGGPYSEAFF
>TRBD1|-|TRBJ1-1|TRBV19
TGTGCCAGTAGCAGGACAGGGGTCGTGGCCACTGAAGCTTTCTTT
CASSRTGVVATEAFF
>-|-|TRBJ2-5|TRBV7-9
TGTGCCAGCAGGCCGGGACACCAAGAGACCCAGTACTTC
CASRPGHQETQYF
>-|-|TRBJ2-1|TRBV7-2
TGTGCCAGCAGCTTAGTGCCCCTCTTAAATGAGCAGTTCTTC
CASSLVPLLNEQFF
>TRBD1|-|TRBJ1-2|TRBV11-2
TGTGCCAGCACCATGACAGGGGGCAACTATGGCTACACCTTC
CASTMTGGNYGYTF
>TRBD1|few|TRBJ1-2|TRBV5-4
TGTGCCAGCAGCTTGGGACAGGGCGGAGGCTACACCTTC
CASSLGQGGGYTF
>-|-|TRBJ2-2|TRBV13
TGTGCCAGCAGCTTTATTACGACCTACGCGAACACCGGGGAGCTGTTTTTT
CASSFITTYANTGELFF
>TRBD2|once|TRBJ2-2|TRBV29-1
TGCAGCGCTCAAGGCCGGGGGGGCCTCGGCGGGGAGCTGTTTTTT
CSAQGRGGLGGELFF
>-|-|TRBJ2-7|TRBV7-6
TGTGCCAGCAGCTTAGAACTCTCCTACGAGCAGTACTTC
CASSLELSYEQYF
>-|-|TRBJ2-5|TRBV7-3
TGTGCCAGCAGCTTAGGGCCGGCCCAAGAGACCCAGTACTTC
CASSLGPAQETQYF
>TRBD2|-|TRBJ2-1|TRBV10-2
TGCGCCAGCAGCGAGCTAGCGGGCAACAATGAGCAGTTCTTC
CASSELAGNNEQFF
>TRBD2|-|TRBJ2-3|TRBV29-1
TGCAGCGTTGAAGAGTCCTCAGGACTAGCCGCGCAGTATTTT
CSVEESSGLAAQYF
>TRBD1|-|TRBJ1-6|TRBV5-4
TGTGCCAGCAGCCCGACAGGGGATTCACCCCTCCACTTT
CASSPTGDSPLHF
>-|-|TRBJ2-5|TRBV28
TGTGCCAGCAGTCCCGGCGGGGATCCTCAAGAGACCCAGTACTTC
CASSPGGDPQETQYF
>TRBD1|-|TRBJ2-3|TRBV18
TGTGCCAGCTCACCATTTCCACAGGGGGCAGGAACAGATACGCAGTATTTT
CASSPFPQGAGTDTQYF
>TRBD1|-|TRBJ1-4|TRBV9
TGTGCCAGCAGTGCATTCCCCGGGACAGTTTATGAAAAACTGTTTTTT
CASSAFPGTVYEKLFF
>TRBD1|-|TRBJ1-1|TRBV19
TGTGCCAGTAGTATAGACTACAGGGGTGGAACTGAAGCTTTCTTT
CASSIDYRGGTEAFF
>-|-|TRBJ2-2|TRBV7-3
TGTGCCAGCAGCTCACACACCGGGGAGCTGTTTTTT
CASSSHTGELFF
>TRBD2|-|TRBJ2-2|TRBV5-6
TGTGCCAGCAGCCCTTTACGGGGGGCCGGGGAGCTGTTTTTT
CASSPLRGAGELFF
>TRBD1|-|TRBJ1-3|TRBV4-2
TGTGCCAGCAGCCATTCGACAGGGGGGACTGGAAACACCATATATTTT
CASSHSTGGTGNTIYF
>-|-|TRBJ1-3|TRBV15
TGTGCCACCAGCAGAGACAGGGGTGGAAACACCATATATTTT
CATSRDRGGNTIYF
>-|few|TRBJ1-2|TRBV5-4
TGTGCCAGCAGCTTAAGGGTAGTGGGTGGCTACACCTTC
CASSLRVVGGYTF
>-|-|TRBJ2-3|TRBV27
TGTGCCAGCAGTTTCAGGGGGGCTTCAGATACGCAGTATTTT
CASSFRGASDTQYF
>-|-|TRBJ1-5|TRBV7-8
TGTGCCAGCAGCCGAGGAGTGGGGAATCAGCCCCAGCATTTT
CASSRGVGNQPQHF
>TRBD1|-|TRBJ2-7|TRBV7-2
TGTGCCAGCAGCCCGCGGGACAGGGAGTACGAGCAGTACTTC
CASSPRDREYEQYF
>-|-|TRBJ1-1|TRBV19
TGTGCCAGTAGTATCGTTCTCACCGGGCGAACTGAAGCTTTCTTT
CASSIVLTGRTEAFF
>-|-|TRBJ2-5|TRBV4-2
TGTGCCAGCAGCCAAGAAACAATGCTCGAGGGGGAGACCCAGTACTTC
CASSQETMLEGETQYF
>TRBD1|-|TRBJ1-2|TRBV10-3
TGTGCCATCAGGGACAGGATGGAGGGGATCTATGGCTACACCTTC
CAIRDRMEGIYGYTF
>-|-|TRBJ2-7|TRBV10-3
TGTGCCGCCGGCGGCTTGAGGGCGGCCGCCGCGGAGCAGTACTTC
CAAGGLRAAAAEQYF
>-|-|TRBJ2-3|TRBV9
TGTGCCAGCAGCGTAGCGCCCCGGGGGCGGGGGACGCAGTATTTT
CASSVAPRGRGTQYF
>-|-|TRBJ1-4|TRBV5-1
TGCGCCAGCAGCTTTGGCCGGGCGTCTAATGAAAAACTGTTTTTT
CASSFGRASNEKLFF
>-|few|TRBJ2-7|TRBV7-8
TGTGCCAGCGGTGACGATCGCCTGGCCTACGAGCAGTACTTC
CASGDDRLAYEQYF
>-|few|TRBJ1-5|TRBV6-6
TGTGCCAGCAGCAACAGGGTTCAGCCCCAGCATTTT
CASSNRVQPQHF
>-|-|TRBJ2-7|TRBV6-1
TGTGCCAGCAGGAAGGTCGGGGGAGAGAGAGACGAGCAGTACTTC
CASRKVGGERDEQYF
>TRBD1|-|TRBJ1-1|TRBV29-1
TGCAGCGTCGCCGTCATACAGGGGCGAAGCACTGAAGCTTTCTTT
CSVAVIQGRSTEAFF
>TRBD2|-|TRBJ2-7|TRBV5-6
TGTGCCAGCAGCCCCGGACTAGCGGTTTACGAGCAGTACTTC
CASSPGLAVYEQYF
>-|few|TRBJ1-5|TRBV6-5
TGTGCCAGCAGTTATGTGAATCAGCCCCAGCATTTT
CASSYVNQPQHF
>TRBD2|-|TRBJ2-4|TRBV11-2
TGTGCCAGCAGCTCCTTTTTAGCGGGAGGGCCTCCCGACAAAAACATTCAGTACTTC
CASSSFLAGGPPDKNIQYF
>-|few|TRBJ2-5|TRBV28
TGTGCCAGCAGTTTATACAAACAGGGAACGGAGACCCAGTACTTC
CASSLYKQGTETQYF
>TRBD2|-|TRBJ2-7|TRBV4-1
TGCGCCAGCAGCCAACCAACTAGCGGGGAGACCTACGAGCAGTACTTC
CASSQPTSGETYEQYF
>TRBD2|-|TRBJ2-1|TRBV5-6
TGTGCCAGCATCCTAACGGGAGGGCCCTCCAATGAGCAGTTCTTC
CASILTGGPSNEQFF
>TRBD1|-|TRBJ2-7|TRBV5-5
TGTGCCAGCAGCTTTGGACAGGGTGACTACGAGCAGTACTTC
CASSFGQGDYEQYF